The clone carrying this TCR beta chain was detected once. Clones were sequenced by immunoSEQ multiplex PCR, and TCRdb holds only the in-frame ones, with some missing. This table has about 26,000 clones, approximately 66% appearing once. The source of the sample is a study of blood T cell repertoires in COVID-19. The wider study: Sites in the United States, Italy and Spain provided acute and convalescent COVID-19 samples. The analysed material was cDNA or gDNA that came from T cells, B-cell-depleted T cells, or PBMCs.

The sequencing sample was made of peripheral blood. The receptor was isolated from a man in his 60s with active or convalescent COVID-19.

CDR3 loop: CASSLVPAHSGRDTQYF. As DNA, the CDR3 is TGTGCCAGCAGCTTGGTTCCGGCTCACTCAGGGCGAGATACGCAGTATTTT. The V gene is TRBV7-9, the J gene TRBJ2-3, with TRBD1 as a possible D gene (5 bases). V lost 3 bases and J 5 bases, leaving 21 bases between the germline ends. Germline CDR1 is SEHNR and CDR2 is FQNEAQ (reference sequence). The CDR3 consists of 17 residues.